Reported below is one TCR beta chain. Its antigen remains unknown. TCRdb reworked the 5' RACE reads into one entry per CDR3 protein, no DNA. The listing contains a few hundred thousand distinct CDR3 sequences. This record comes from a study of monozygotic twins with inflammatory bowel disease. Study-level results: Similarity of repertoires did not differ between concordant and discordant twins, possibly from limited power. Compared with healthy twins, IBD patients shared fewer clonotypes with others, especially with disease activity.

The CDR3 runs 15 residues. The germline gives CDR1 SGDLS, CDR2 YYNGEE. The clonotype originates from a human donor with ulcerative colitis or Crohn's disease, or a healthy co-twin of an affected twin (not recorded which). The rearrangement joins TRBV9 to TRBJ2-7; the TRBD1 assignment by TCRdb is unverifiable without DNA. The specimen was blood. The CDR3 sequence: CASSVGADTFYEQYF.